This T cell receptor (beta chain) was captured by sequencing in a study of T cells in localized non-small cell lung cancer. TCRdb keeps only in-frame clones here, not all; method: immunoSEQ multiplex PCR. The sample has nearly 35,000 clones; more than 70% are singletons. Broader study findings: Uninvolved adjacent lung showed higher T cell clonality than tumor. Among the top 100 tumor clones, a median about 58 appeared in adjacent lung. Only one tumor region went through sequencing, so heterogeneity may still be there.

Remarks on this clone: No antigen is known for it.

Sequencing used peripheral blood, obtained before any cancer treatment. The sequence was obtained from a woman aged 35 to 70 with stage I lung adenocarcinoma.

CDR3: CSAYRGFEAFF. The CDR3 coding sequence is TGCAGTGCTTACCGAGGGTTTGAAGCTTTCTTT. The chain carries TRBV20-1 and TRBJ1-1; D is undetermined. Between the trimmed V and J ends, which lost 5 bases and 7 bases, there was a span of 11 bases. Germline assignment: CDR1 DFQATT and CDR2 SNEGSKA (reference sequence). The CDR3 extends over 11 amino acids.